This T cell receptor beta chain was profiled in a study of blood T cell repertoires in COVID-19. Study-wide context: Material from acute and convalescent COVID-19 was sourced from the United States, Italy and Spain.

Germline V lookup: CDR1 SGHTA, CDR2 FQGNSA. This CDR3 comprises 14 residues. With 0 bases removed from V and 2 bases from J, the gap between germline ends came to 7 bases. In the authors' workflow: Reference gene primer amplification gave estimated nucleated cell counts. The protocol was immunoSEQ multiplex PCR, while the TCRdb copy is restricted to in-frame clones and leaves out a portion. The V and J calls and clone size are taken from that table; D and trimming were inferred from the DNA. The table shows 150,000 to 200,000 clones, with 70% to 85% occurring only once. The chain links TRBV7-2 to TRBJ1-2; D uncertain. The origin of this receptor is a woman of 80 years or more with acute or convalescent COVID-19. Sequenced material: peripheral blood. The CDR3: CASSLARVNYGYTF. The CDR3 coding sequence is TGTGCCAGCAGCTTAGCGCGCGTAAACTATGGCTACACCTTC.